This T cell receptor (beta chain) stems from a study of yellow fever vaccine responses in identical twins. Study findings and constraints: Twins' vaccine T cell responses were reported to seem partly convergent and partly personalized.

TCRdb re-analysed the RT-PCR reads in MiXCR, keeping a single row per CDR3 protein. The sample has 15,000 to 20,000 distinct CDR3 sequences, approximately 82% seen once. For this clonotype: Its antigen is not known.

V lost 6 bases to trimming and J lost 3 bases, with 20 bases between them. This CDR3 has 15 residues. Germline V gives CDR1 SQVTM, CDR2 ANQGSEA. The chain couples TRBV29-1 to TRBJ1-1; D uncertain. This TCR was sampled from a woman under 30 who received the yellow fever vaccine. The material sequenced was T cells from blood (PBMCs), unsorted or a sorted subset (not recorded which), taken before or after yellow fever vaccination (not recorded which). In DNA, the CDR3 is TGCAGCGTGAATGTTGGGGATCCGCGTTACACTGAAGCTTTCTTT. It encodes CSVNVGDPRYTEAFF.